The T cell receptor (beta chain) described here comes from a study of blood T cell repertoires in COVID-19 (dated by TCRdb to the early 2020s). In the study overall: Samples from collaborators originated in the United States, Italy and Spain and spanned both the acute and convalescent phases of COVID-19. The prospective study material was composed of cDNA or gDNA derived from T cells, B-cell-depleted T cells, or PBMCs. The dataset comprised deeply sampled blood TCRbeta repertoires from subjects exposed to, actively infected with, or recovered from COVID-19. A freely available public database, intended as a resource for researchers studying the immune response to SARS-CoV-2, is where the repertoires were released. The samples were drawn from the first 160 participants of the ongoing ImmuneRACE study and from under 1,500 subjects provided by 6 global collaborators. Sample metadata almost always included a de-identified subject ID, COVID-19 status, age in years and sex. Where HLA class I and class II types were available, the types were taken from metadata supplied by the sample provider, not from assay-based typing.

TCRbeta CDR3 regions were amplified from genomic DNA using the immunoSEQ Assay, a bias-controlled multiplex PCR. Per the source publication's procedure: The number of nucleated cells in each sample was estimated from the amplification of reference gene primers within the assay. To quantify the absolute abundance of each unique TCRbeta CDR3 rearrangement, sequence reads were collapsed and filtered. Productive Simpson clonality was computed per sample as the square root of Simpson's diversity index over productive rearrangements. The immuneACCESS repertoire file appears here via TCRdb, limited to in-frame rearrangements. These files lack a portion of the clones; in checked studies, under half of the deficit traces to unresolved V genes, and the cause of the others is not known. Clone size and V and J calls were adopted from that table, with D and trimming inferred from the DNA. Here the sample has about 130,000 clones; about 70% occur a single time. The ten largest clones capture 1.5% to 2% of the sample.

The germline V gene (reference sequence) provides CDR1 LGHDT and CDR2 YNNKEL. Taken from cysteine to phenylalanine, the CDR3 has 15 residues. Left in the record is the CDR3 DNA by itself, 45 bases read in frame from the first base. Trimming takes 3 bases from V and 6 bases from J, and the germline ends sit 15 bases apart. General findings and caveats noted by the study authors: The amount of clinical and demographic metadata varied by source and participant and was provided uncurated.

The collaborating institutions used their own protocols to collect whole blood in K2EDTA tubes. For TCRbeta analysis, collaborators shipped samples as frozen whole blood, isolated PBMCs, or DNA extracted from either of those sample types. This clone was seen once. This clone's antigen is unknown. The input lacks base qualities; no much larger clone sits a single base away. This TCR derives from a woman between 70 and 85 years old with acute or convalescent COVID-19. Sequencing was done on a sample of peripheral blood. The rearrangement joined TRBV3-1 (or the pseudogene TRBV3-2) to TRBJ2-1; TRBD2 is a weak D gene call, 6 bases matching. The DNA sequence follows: TGTGCCAGCAGCCAGTCGGCGGGATTAAGCAATGAGCAGTTCTTC. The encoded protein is CASSQSAGLSNEQFF.